This TCR beta chain was captured by sequencing in a study of blood T cell repertoires in COVID-19. TCRdb keeps only in-frame clones here, not all; method: immunoSEQ multiplex PCR. Among 90,000 or so clones listed, around 90% were seen once. In this sample, this clone turned up once. Germline lookup yields CDR1 MNHNS and CDR2 SASEGT. This CDR3 spans 12 amino acids. V was cut by 1 base and J by 9 bases, with 8 bases left in between. This receptor was identified in a man in his fifties or sixties with COVID-19, enrolled during active disease. The chain has TRBV6-1 and TRBJ2-3; TRBD1 is a possible D gene (6 bases). Sequencing was carried out using peripheral blood. CDR3 sequence: CASSEGDTTQYF. CDR3 DNA: TGTGCCAGCAGTGAAGGGGACACGACGCAGTATTTT.